Sequencing of this TCR beta chain was carried out in a study of OX40 agonist ivuxolimab in advanced cancers. Study background: Those enrolled were about 80% male, with a mean age of around 60 years and ages from roughly 20 to 90.

Germline V gene data show CDR1 as SGHDT and CDR2 as YYEEEE. There are 14 residues in the CDR3. Deletions cut 0 bases from V and 6 bases from J, with 13 bases between. Assay: immunoSEQ multiplex PCR; the TCRdb copy retains only in-frame clones and omits some. The table lists about 80,000 clones, around nine tenths of them singletons. Whole-study findings and limits: Clonal expansion in partial responders at 0.1-3.0 mg/kg ranked among the lowest. Some nonresponders additionally presented with little normalized T-cell clonal expansion. Compared with CD4+, CD8+ T cells on average had more expanded clones.

Concerning this clone: Antigen unknown.

The chain couples TRBV5-6 to TRBJ2-7, with TRBD1 as a possible D gene (5 bases). This clonotype was sampled from an adult with an advanced solid tumor such as melanoma, head and neck, liver or kidney cancer. The sequenced sample was CD4+ or CD8+ T cells sorted from blood, obtained in a trial of the OX40 agonist ivuxolimab. The CDR3 coding sequence is TGTGCCAGCAGCTTGGAGCAGGGAAGGAGCGAGCAGTACTTC. It is translated as CASSLEQGRSEQYF.